These T cell receptor beta chains were read from a single sample in a study of T cells in Graves' hyperthyroidism and ophthalmopathy. Each CDR3 protein gets one entry after TCRdb re-called the multiplex PCR reads with MiXCR. Here the sample spans roughly 350,000 distinct CDR3 sequences, over 11% being singletons. Material for sequencing was blood. These receptors all come from a woman aged 25 to 45 with Graves' hyperthyroidism. CDR3s include the opening cysteine and the closing phenylalanine or tryptophan. The D gene is left open where the match is weak. Some rows mark clone size as missing; the rest say once, few, many or name a class of expanded clone.

v_call: TRBV24-1; j_call: TRBJ2-5; d_call: TRBD1; cdr3_length: 14; clone_size: many; cdr3_nt: TGTGCCAATCACAAGGGACAGGGCCAAGAGACCCAGTACTTC; cdr3_aa: CANHKGQGQETQYF
v_call: TRBV6-1; j_call: TRBJ1-1; d_call: NA; cdr3_length: 13; clone_size: few; cdr3_nt: TGTGCCAGCAGATCCGTCATGAACACTGAAGCTTTCTTT; cdr3_aa: CASRSVMNTEAFF
v_call: TRBV7-8; j_call: TRBJ1-1; d_call: NA; cdr3_length: 15; clone_size: many; cdr3_nt: TGTGCCAGCAGTTTATCGCGAGGGGTTCGCACTGAAGCTTTCTTT; cdr3_aa: CASSLSRGVRTEAFF
v_call: TRBV20-1; j_call: TRBJ2-3; d_call: NA; cdr3_length: 16; clone_size: many; cdr3_nt: TGCAGTGCTAATACCGGGACACCCGCTAGCACAGATACGCAGTATTTT; cdr3_aa: CSANTGTPASTDTQYF
v_call: TRBV20-1; j_call: TRBJ2-7; d_call: NA; cdr3_length: 11; clone_size: few; cdr3_nt: TGCAGTGCTAGTTACGGGAACGAGCAGTACTTC; cdr3_aa: CSASYGNEQYF
v_call: TRBV6-9; j_call: TRBJ2-5; d_call: NA; cdr3_length: 17; clone_size: NA; cdr3_nt: TGTGCCTGCAGTTACACCGCCGGGAATCTGGGGTCAGAGACCCAGTACTTC; cdr3_aa: CACSYTAGNLGSETQYF
v_call: TRBV11-2; j_call: TRBJ2-3; d_call: NA; cdr3_length: 17; clone_size: many; cdr3_nt: TGTGCCAGCAGCTTCCCCAGGGGGGAAAGGAACACAGATACGCAGTATTTT; cdr3_aa: CASSFPRGERNTDTQYF
v_call: TRBV12-3/TRBV12-4; j_call: TRBJ1-3; d_call: NA; cdr3_length: 15; clone_size: many; cdr3_nt: TGTGCCAGCAGTTTAGCGCGGAGGCTAGGAAACACCATATATTTT; cdr3_aa: CASSLARRLGNTIYF
v_call: TRBV10-3; j_call: TRBJ2-1; d_call: TRBD2; cdr3_length: 17; clone_size: NA; cdr3_nt: TGTGCCATCCAGGGAAGTAGCGGGAGGGAAAAGGAGGGTGAGCAGTTCTTC; cdr3_aa: CAIQGSSGREKEGEQFF
v_call: TRBV12-3/TRBV12-4; j_call: TRBJ1-4; d_call: NA; cdr3_length: 13; clone_size: NA; cdr3_nt: TGTGCCAGCAGTTTACTGAGGGAGGAAAAACTGTTTTTT; cdr3_aa: CASSLLREEKLFF
v_call: TRBV7-9; j_call: TRBJ2-3; d_call: NA; cdr3_length: 16; clone_size: few; cdr3_nt: TGTGCCAGCCTCTTCCCCCCGGACAGCCTCCGGGATACGCAGTATTTT; cdr3_aa: CASLFPPDSLRDTQYF
v_call: TRBV20-1; j_call: TRBJ2-3; d_call: NA; cdr3_length: 14; clone_size: many; cdr3_nt: TGCAGTGCTCACGGTCTGCTAGTAGGAGATACGCAGTATTTT; cdr3_aa: CSAHGLLVGDTQYF
v_call: TRBV7-9; j_call: TRBJ1-5; d_call: TRBD1; cdr3_length: 19; clone_size: NA; cdr3_nt: TGTGCCAGCAGCCCTGGACAGGGGAAATTTAGGAATAGCAATCAGCCCCAGCATTTT; cdr3_aa: CASSPGQGKFRNSNQPQHF
v_call: TRBV20-1; j_call: TRBJ1-2; d_call: NA; cdr3_length: 16; clone_size: many; cdr3_nt: TGCAGTGCCGGAGTGGCAGCGTTGCTACCCACTTGGGGCTACACCTTC; cdr3_aa: CSAGVAALLPTWGYTF
v_call: TRBV28; j_call: TRBJ2-5; d_call: TRBD1; cdr3_length: 15; clone_size: few; cdr3_nt: TGTGCCAGCAGTCCGAGACAGGGCTGGCAAGAGACCCAGTACTTC; cdr3_aa: CASSPRQGWQETQYF
v_call: TRBV9; j_call: TRBJ2-1; d_call: NA; cdr3_length: 16; clone_size: NA; cdr3_nt: TGTGCCAGCAGCGTAGCTCCGGGGCCCCTTGGGAATGAGCAGTTCTTC; cdr3_aa: CASSVAPGPLGNEQFF
v_call: TRBV2; j_call: TRBJ1-5; d_call: NA; cdr3_length: 15; clone_size: NA; cdr3_nt: TGTGCCAGCAGGCGAGGGGCGCAGGGGCGTCAGCCCCAGCATTTT; cdr3_aa: CASRRGAQGRQPQHF
v_call: TRBV20-1; j_call: TRBJ2-3; d_call: TRBD2; cdr3_length: 17; clone_size: few; cdr3_nt: TGCAGTGCGATAGGTTATCGGACTAGCGGGAGCACAGATACGCAGTATTTT; cdr3_aa: CSAIGYRTSGSTDTQYF
v_call: TRBV11-2; j_call: TRBJ2-7; d_call: NA; cdr3_length: 14; clone_size: many; cdr3_nt: TGTGCCAGCAGCTTAGATTCTCAGGCCTACGAGCAGTACTTC; cdr3_aa: CASSLDSQAYEQYF
v_call: TRBV12-3/TRBV12-4; j_call: TRBJ2-1; d_call: TRBD2; cdr3_length: 17; clone_size: many; cdr3_nt: TGTGCCAGCACCGTGACTAGCGGGAGGGCCAGGGGCAATGAGCAGTTCTTC; cdr3_aa: CASTVTSGRARGNEQFF
v_call: TRBV25-1; j_call: TRBJ2-3; d_call: NA; cdr3_length: 16; clone_size: NA; cdr3_nt: TGTGCCAGCACCGGAACTAGCCCCCCATTTGGAGATACGCAGTATTTT; cdr3_aa: CASTGTSPPFGDTQYF
v_call: TRBV29-1; j_call: TRBJ2-5; d_call: TRBD2; cdr3_length: 14; clone_size: many; cdr3_nt: TGCAGCGCAATGACTAGCGGAGTCTCAGGGGCCCAGTACTTC; cdr3_aa: CSAMTSGVSGAQYF
v_call: TRBV18; j_call: TRBJ1-1; d_call: NA; cdr3_length: 14; clone_size: NA; cdr3_nt: TGTGCCAGCTCATCCTCTACTTCCAGCACTGAAGCTTTCTTT; cdr3_aa: CASSSSTSSTEAFF
v_call: TRBV2; j_call: TRBJ2-1; d_call: TRBD2; cdr3_length: 15; clone_size: many; cdr3_nt: TGTGCCAGCAGTGATGGCCTAGCGGGATACAATGAGCAGTTCTTC; cdr3_aa: CASSDGLAGYNEQFF
v_call: TRBV28; j_call: TRBJ1-2; d_call: NA; cdr3_length: 15; clone_size: many; cdr3_nt: TGTGCCAGCAGTTTAGGCAGGGTGGACCTCTATGGCTACACCTTC; cdr3_aa: CASSLGRVDLYGYTF
v_call: TRBV29-1; j_call: TRBJ2-2; d_call: TRBD2; cdr3_length: 12; clone_size: many; cdr3_nt: TGCAGCGCCCGGGAGGGCCCCGGGGAGCTGTTTTTT; cdr3_aa: CSAREGPGELFF
v_call: TRBV20-1; j_call: TRBJ1-3; d_call: NA; cdr3_length: 15; clone_size: NA; cdr3_nt: TGCAGTGCGGTTGTGTTAGTCGACTCTGGAAACACCATATATTTT; cdr3_aa: CSAVVLVDSGNTIYF
v_call: TRBV6-2/TRBV6-3; j_call: TRBJ2-7; d_call: NA; cdr3_length: 12; clone_size: few; cdr3_nt: TGTGCCAGCAGGGACAGCTCGGGCGAGCAGTACTTC; cdr3_aa: CASRDSSGEQYF
v_call: TRBV29-1; j_call: TRBJ2-5; d_call: TRBD1; cdr3_length: 12; clone_size: few; cdr3_nt: TGCAGCGTCCCCCCACAGGGGGAGACCCAGTACTTC; cdr3_aa: CSVPPQGETQYF
v_call: TRBV24-1; j_call: TRBJ2-6; d_call: NA; cdr3_length: 18; clone_size: NA; cdr3_nt: TGTGCCACCAGTGACGGACAGTTCGCTGTCTCTGGGGCCAACGTCCTGACTTTC; cdr3_aa: CATSDGQFAVSGANVLTF
v_call: TRBV7-6; j_call: TRBJ2-2; d_call: TRBD1; cdr3_length: 14; clone_size: NA; cdr3_nt: TGTGCCAGCCGCACAGGGGGCGGCGGCGGGGAGCTGTTTTTT; cdr3_aa: CASRTGGGGGELFF
v_call: TRBV27; j_call: TRBJ2-2; d_call: NA; cdr3_length: 14; clone_size: NA; cdr3_nt: TGTGCCAGCAGTTTTAAGGGGATCACCGGGGAGCTGTTTTTT; cdr3_aa: CASSFKGITGELFF
v_call: TRBV20-1; j_call: TRBJ2-3; d_call: NA; cdr3_length: 14; clone_size: many; cdr3_nt: TGCAGTGCTACCCCTGGGGCAAGGTCAGATACGCAGTATTTT; cdr3_aa: CSATPGARSDTQYF
v_call: TRBV19; j_call: TRBJ1-2; d_call: TRBD1; cdr3_length: 13; clone_size: NA; cdr3_nt: TGTGCCAGTAGTACAGGGGGCAATAGTGGCTACACCTTC; cdr3_aa: CASSTGGNSGYTF
v_call: TRBV20-1; j_call: TRBJ1-5; d_call: TRBD1; cdr3_length: 15; clone_size: many; cdr3_nt: TGCAGTGCTAGAATCGGGACAGGGATAAATCAGCCCCAGCATTTT; cdr3_aa: CSARIGTGINQPQHF
v_call: TRBV6-5; j_call: TRBJ2-5; d_call: NA; cdr3_length: 14; clone_size: many; cdr3_nt: TGTGCCAGCAGTTACTCGAGGGGGACAGAGACCCAGTACTTC; cdr3_aa: CASSYSRGTETQYF
v_call: TRBV19; j_call: TRBJ1-1; d_call: TRBD1; cdr3_length: 16; clone_size: NA; cdr3_nt: TGTGCCAGTAGATCCGGGACAGGGGTTGACGGCACTGAAGCTTTCTTT; cdr3_aa: CASRSGTGVDGTEAFF
v_call: TRBV20-1; j_call: TRBJ2-3; d_call: TRBD1; cdr3_length: 14; clone_size: many; cdr3_nt: TGCAGTGCTCGACAGGGAACTAGCACAGATACGCAGTATTTT; cdr3_aa: CSARQGTSTDTQYF
v_call: TRBV11-1; j_call: TRBJ2-7; d_call: NA; cdr3_length: 16; clone_size: many; cdr3_nt: TGTGCCAGCAGCTTATATTCTTCGATAGGTTCCTACGAGCAGTACTTC; cdr3_aa: CASSLYSSIGSYEQYF
v_call: TRBV9; j_call: TRBJ1-1; d_call: TRBD1; cdr3_length: 15; clone_size: NA; cdr3_nt: TGTGCCAGCAGCTCAGGGGGCCGGATGAACACTGAAGCTTTCTTT; cdr3_aa: CASSSGGRMNTEAFF
v_call: TRBV28; j_call: TRBJ2-2; d_call: NA; cdr3_length: 16; clone_size: NA; cdr3_nt: TGTGCCAGCAGTTTATGGACAGGAGCGAACACCGGGGAGCTGTTTTTT; cdr3_aa: CASSLWTGANTGELFF
v_call: TRBV6-2/TRBV6-3; j_call: TRBJ2-2; d_call: NA; cdr3_length: 13; clone_size: NA; cdr3_nt: TGTGCCAGCAAAGGGGCCAGAATCGGGGAGCTGTTTTTT; cdr3_aa: CASKGARIGELFF
v_call: TRBV27; j_call: TRBJ2-3; d_call: NA; cdr3_length: 14; clone_size: many; cdr3_nt: TGTGCCAGCAGTCGTGGCGGGGGCACAGATACGCAGTATTTT; cdr3_aa: CASSRGGGTDTQYF